A single sample gave rise to the 31 T cell receptor beta chains below, sequenced in a study of T cell changes during pregnancy in multiple sclerosis. TCRdb's copy holds only in-frame clones and misses some; the assay was immunoSEQ multiplex PCR. This table has around 30,000 clones, about nine tenths appearing once. The sample was CD8+ T cells from peripheral blood mononuclear cells, taken in the first trimester of pregnancy. Receptors were obtained from a female donor with multiple sclerosis, enrolled in a pregnancy study.

V usage is TRBV9 and J usage is TRBJ2-3, with 10 positions matching TRBD2. The CDR3 runs to 20 residues. Germline values: CDR1 SGDLS, CDR2 YYNGEE. V lost 4 bases to trimming and J lost 0 bases; unmatched junction nucleotides: 17. As DNA, the CDR3 is TGTGCCAGCAGCTCAAACCCTACTAGCGGGACTAATCCTAGCACAGATACGCAGTATTTT. Its protein product is CASSSNPTSGTNPSTDTQYF. The full variable domain, its missing parts supplied by reference TRBV9 and TRBJ2-3, is DSGVTQTPKHLITATGQRVTLRCSPRSGDLSVYWYQQSLDQGLQFLIQYYNGEERAKGNILERFSAQQFPDLHSELNLSSLELGDSALYFCASSSNPTSGTNPSTDTQYFGPGTRLTVL.

This sequence joins TRBV5-1 and TRBJ1-1, with D perhaps TRBD1 (5 bases). CDR3 length: 16 residues. Deletions cut 0 bases from V and 4 bases from J, with 16 bases between. From germline, CDR1 is SGHRS and CDR2 YFSETQ. CDR3: CASSLGWGGMSTEAFF. Written as DNA, the CDR3 is TGCGCCAGCAGCTTGGGTTGGGGGGGAATGAGCACTGAAGCTTTCTTT. The whole variable domain, remainder taken from reference TRBV5-1 and TRBJ1-1, is KAGVTQTPRYLIKTRGQQVTLSCSPISGHRSVSWYQQTPGQGLQFLFEYFSETQRNKGNFPGRFSGRQFSNSRSEMNVSTLELGDSALYLCASSLGWGGMSTEAFFGQGTRLTVV.

CDR3 bases: TGTGCCTGGAGTGGCGACAGTACAGATACGCAGTATTTT. This gives the protein CAWSGDSTDTQYF. The V gene is TRBV30, the J gene TRBJ2-3; D might be TRBD1 (5 bases). The CDR3 is 13 amino acids. CDR1 and CDR2 from the germline V gene are GTSNPN and SVGIG (reference sequence). Trimming stripped 1 base from V and 3 bases from J, with 8 bases between. Together with reference TRBV30 and TRBJ2-3, the CDR3 gives the full variable domain: SQTIHQWPATLVQPVGSPLSLECTVEGTSNPNLYWYRQAAGRGLQLLFYSVGIGQISSEVPQNLSASRPQDRQFILSSKKLLLSDSGFYLCAWSGDSTDTQYFGPGTRLTVL.

The chain recombines TRBV11-3 with TRBJ2-7; D possibly corresponds to TRBD1 (5 bases). The CDR3 is 14 amino acids. Trimming pared 3 bases from V and 0 bases from J, leaving 9 bases between. Germline CDR1 and CDR2: SGHNT and YENEEA. CDR3 sequence: CASSFPGLSYEQYF. CDR3 bases: TGTGCCAGCAGCTTCCCAGGGCTCTCCTACGAGCAGTACTTC.

This clone appeared once. The chain joins TRBV2 to TRBJ1-3, with D perhaps TRBD1 (6 bases). Germline V gene data show CDR1 as SNHLY and CDR2 as FYNNEI. This CDR3 has 14 amino acids. V was pared by 3 bases and J by 7 bases, with 13 bases between. The CDR3 protein is CASSDAGAWNTIYF. Written as DNA, the CDR3 is TGTGCCAGCAGTGATGCAGGGGCGTGGAACACCATATATTTT.

The chain combines TRBV5-1 with TRBJ1-4; maybe TRBD1 (5 bases). Germline CDR1 and CDR2: SGHRS and YFSETQ. The CDR3 runs 13 residues. The V end lost 2 bases, the J end lost 8 bases, and 10 bases lay between the germline ends. CDR3 sequence reads: CASSLQVEEKLFF. The DNA for the CDR3 is TGCGCCAGCAGCTTACAGGTTGAAGAAAAACTGTTTTTT.

The rearrangement joins TRBV19 to TRBJ1-2, with 11 bases lining up with TRBD1. In germline, CDR1 is LNHDA, CDR2 SQIVND (reference sequence). The CDR3 runs 15 residues. J was trimmed by 5 bases and V by 5 bases; bases with no gene match: 7. This CDR3 reads CASSSRTGGNYGYTF. The CDR3, as DNA: TGTGCCAGTAGTTCCCGGACAGGGGGCAATTATGGCTACACCTTC.

The chain has TRBV5-6 and TRBJ1-2; 8 nucleotides line up with TRBD1. The trim removed 4 bases at V and 4 bases at J, leaving 9 bases unmatched. The germline CDR1 and CDR2 sequences are SGHDT and YYEEEE. CDR3 size: 15 residues. This CDR3 is CASSLGTGFAYGYTF. As DNA, the CDR3 is TGTGCCAGCAGCCTTGGGACAGGTTTTGCCTATGGCTACACCTTC. Full variable domain (missing parts from reference TRBV5-6 and TRBJ1-2): DAGVTQSPTHLIKTRGQQVTLRCSPKSGHDTVSWYQQALGQGPQFIFQYYEEEERQRGNFPDRFSGHQFPNYSSELNVNALLLGDSALYLCASSLGTGFAYGYTFGSGTRLTVV.

The CDR3 reads CASGGSHSGTRTDTQYF. DNA of the CDR3: TGTGCCAGCGGGGGTTCTCATAGCGGGACCAGAACAGATACGCAGTATTTT. The rearrangement links TRBV2 to TRBJ2-3, with 8 bases identical to TRBD2. The germline CDR1 and CDR2 sequences are SNHLY and FYNNEI. The CDR3 totals 17 residues. Trimming cost V 8 bases and J 3 bases; bases outside gene matches: 16.

The chain recombines TRBV2 with TRBJ2-7, with 9 nucleotides matching TRBD2. This CDR3 is 14 amino acids long. Germline V gene sequence: CDR1 SNHLY, CDR2 FYNNEI. The trim removed 5 bases at V and 3 bases at J, leaving 5 bases unmatched. The CDR3 DNA is TGTGCCAGCAGTTCCGGGACTAGCATCTACGAGCAGTACTTC. It yields the protein CASSSGTSIYEQYF.

The chain employs TRBV2 and TRBJ1-1, with D perhaps matching TRBD1 (6 bases). V was clipped by 4 bases and J by 4 bases, with 7 bases between them. Germline V gene sequence: CDR1 SNHLY, CDR2 FYNNEI. CDR3 length equals 12 residues. CDR3 in amino acids: CASSVGGTEAFF. DNA of the CDR3: TGTGCCAGCAGTGTAGGGGGCACTGAAGCTTTCTTT.

The CDR3, as DNA: TGTGGGCCAGCAGGGTTACAGGGTCCGGGCGGTCAGCCCCAGCATTTT. It yields the protein CGPAGLQGPGGQPQHF. The genes are TRBV6-6 and TRBJ1-5, with a tentative D call TRBD1 (6 bases). This CDR3 spans 16 amino acids. Germline values: CDR1 MNHNY, CDR2 SVGAGI (reference sequence).

The chain uses TRBV28 and TRBJ2-2; TRBD2 aligns across 7 bases. The V gene end was trimmed by 5 bases and the J gene end by 5 bases; junction bases not matched to a gene: 8. Germline V CDR1 and CDR2: MDHEN, SYDVKM. CDR3 size: 15 residues. CDR3 amino acids: CASSKGLLQTGELFF. Here the CDR3 DNA reads TGTGCCAGCAGTAAGGGACTACTACAAACCGGGGAGCTGTTTTTT.

The chain has TRBV6-5 and TRBJ1-4, with D unclear. This CDR3 is 13 amino acids long. The V gene's germline CDR1 is MNHEY and CDR2 SVGAGI. Trimming took off 5 bases at V and 5 bases at J, with 9 bases between the two ends. This CDR3 is CASSRSKNEKLFF. DNA of the CDR3: TGTGCCAGCAGTCGAAGCAAGAATGAAAAACTGTTTTTT.

The chain carries TRBV7-8 and TRBJ1-5, with D tentatively TRBD1 (6 bases). The CDR3 contains 20 residues. The ends were cut back, 1 base at V and 0 bases at J, with 22 bases in the middle. Looked up from germline, CDR1 is SGHVS and CDR2 is FQNEAQ. CDR3 amino acids: CASSLESGAPSPYSNQPQHF. The DNA of the CDR3 is TGTGCCAGCAGCTTAGAGTCAGGGGCACCATCACCATATAGCAATCAGCCCCAGCATTTT.

CDR3 sequence (DNA): TGTGCCAGCAGCTTATCAAGACAGATGAGCTCCTATAATTCACCCCTCCACTTT. Its translation is CASSLSRQMSSYNSPLHF. The rearrangement joins TRBV7-9 to TRBJ1-6, with a tentative D call TRBD1 (5 bases). CDR3 length: 18 amino acids. The V gene lost 2 bases and the J gene lost 0 bases, with 14 bases spanning the gap. Germline CDR1 SEHNR, CDR2 FQNEAQ (reference sequence).

The chain carries TRBV5-1 and TRBJ2-2; D might be TRBD1 (6 bases). This CDR3 is built from 16 residues. V was shortened by 1 base and J by 8 bases, with 18 bases between the two germline ends. CDR1 and CDR2 (germline): SGHRS, YFSETQ. In DNA, the CDR3 is TGCGCCAGCAGCTTGATTGGGGGCCCGCCCCCGGGGGAGCTGTTTTTT. It codes for CASSLIGGPPPGELFF.

The chain carries TRBV25-1 and TRBJ1-2; D is ambiguous. This CDR3 has 12 amino acids. V lost 6 bases and J lost 3, with 8 bases in between. The germline V gene has CDR1 MGHDK and CDR2 SYGVNS. The CDR3 loop reads CASSHTDYGYTF. The DNA of the CDR3 is TGTGCCAGCAGCCATACAGACTATGGCTACACCTTC.

The V and J genes are TRBV7-3 and TRBJ2-3, with 7 bases identical to TRBD2. The CDR3 has 15 amino acids. Unmatched junction bases numbered 8, after V lost 8 bases and J lost 0 bases. Germline-derived CDR1 and CDR2 are SGHTA and FQGTGA. CDR3 bases: TGTGCCAGCGCTGTAGCGGGTTTTAGCACAGATACGCAGTATTTT. This codes for CASAVAGFSTDTQYF. The full variable domain, rest sourced from reference TRBV7-3 and TRBJ2-3, is GAGVSQTPSNKVTEKGKYVELRCDPISGHTALYWYRQSLGQGPEFLIYFQGTGAADDSGLPNDRFFAVRPEGSVSTLKIQRTERGDSAVYLCASAVAGFSTDTQYFGPGTRLTVL.

V usage is TRBV27 and J usage is TRBJ1-2, with unresolved D. The CDR3 is 13 amino acids. The germline CDR1 and CDR2 sequences are MNHEY and SMNVEV (reference sequence). V was pared by 2 bases and J by 4 bases, with 8 bases between. The CDR3 DNA reads as TGTGCCAGCAGTTTAACTCTCGGCTATGGCTACACCTTC. As protein: CASSLTLGYGYTF.

This chain links TRBV7-2 with TRBJ1-2; 8 nucleotides align to TRBD1. CDR3 length: 14 amino acids. The germline V gene has CDR1 SGHTA and CDR2 FQGNSA. The V segment lost 5 bases and the J segment 3 bases; nucleotides outside the gene matches: 5. The CDR3 DNA sequence: TGTGCCAGCAGCGATGACAGGGGATACTATGGCTACACCTTC. The encoded protein is CASSDDRGYYGYTF.

This chain uses TRBV7-6 with TRBJ2-3; 9 bases line up with TRBD1. The junction had 16 bases not matched to a gene; V was cut back by 5 bases and J by 4 bases. Germline loops: CDR1 SGHVS, CDR2 FNYEAQ. The length of the CDR3 is 18 residues. CDR3 in amino acids: CASSPKTPGQGDPDTQYF. The CDR3 coding sequence is TGTGCCAGCAGCCCGAAGACCCCGGGACAGGGTGACCCAGATACGCAGTATTTT.

This chain uses TRBV15 with TRBJ2-7, with D perhaps matching TRBD1 (5 bases). Germline CDR1 and CDR2: LNHNV and YYDKDF (reference sequence). The V gene lost 3 bases and the J gene lost 5 bases, with 11 bases spanning the gap. The CDR3 runs 13 residues. The CDR3 DNA is TGTGCCACCAGCAGTTCCGTGACAGACGAGCAGTACTTC. Translating gives CATSSSVTDEQYF.

CDR3 sequence (DNA): TGTGCTAGTGGTACCGGGACAACTGTTCAAGAGACCCAGTACTTC. Translating it yields CASGTGTTVQETQYF. This chain links TRBV12-5 with TRBJ2-5; D perhaps matches TRBD1 (6 bases). V lost 5 bases and J 2 bases, leaving 15 bases between the germline ends. CDR3 size: 15 residues. Germline assignment: CDR1 LGHNT and CDR2 FRNRAP.

This clone turned up a few times. The chain joins TRBV4-3 to TRBJ1-2; tentatively, D is TRBD1 (5 bases). V lost 0 bases and J lost 2, with 10 bases in between. CDR1 is LGHNA and CDR2 is YSLEER in the germline V gene. CDR3 length equals 15 residues. CDR3 sequence: CASSQETVVNYGYTF. CDR3 bases: TGCGCCAGCAGCCAAGAGACAGTAGTAAACTATGGCTACACCTTC.

This sequence joins TRBV25-1 and TRBJ1-1; D is unresolved. The ends were cut back, 5 bases at V and 3 bases at J, with 10 bases in the middle. The length of the CDR3 is 13 residues. Germline assignment: CDR1 MGHDK and CDR2 SYGVNS. The DNA of the CDR3 is TGTGCCAGCAGTCGGGGTCTGGACACTGAAGCTTTCTTT. As protein: CASSRGLDTEAFF.

V is TRBV6-1 and J is TRBJ2-7; TRBD2 matches 7 bases. Trimming cost V 3 bases and J 6 bases; bases outside gene matches: 8. Germline V gene sequence: CDR1 MNHNS, CDR2 SASEGT. This CDR3 has 14 residues. CDR3 in amino acids: CASSDASGVSEQYF. The CDR3 DNA follows: TGTGCCAGCAGTGACGCAAGCGGGGTCAGCGAGCAGTACTTC.

The rearrangement joins TRBV13 to TRBJ1-2; D is perhaps TRBD1 (6 bases). Germline loops: CDR1 PRHDT, CDR2 FYEKMQ (reference sequence). The ends were cut back, 5 bases at V and 6 bases at J, with 13 bases in the middle. The CDR3 consists of 13 residues. CDR3 region: CASSERGSHGYTF. DNA for the CDR3: TGTGCCAGCAGCGAGAGGGGGTCGCATGGCTACACCTTC.

The CDR3 sequence is CASSYTLNTEAFF. Here the CDR3 DNA reads TGCGCCAGCAGCTACACCCTGAACACTGAAGCTTTCTTT. The chain recombines TRBV5-1 with TRBJ1-1; D gene ambiguous. The V end was cut by 3 bases, the J end by 0 bases, with 6 bases between. Per the germline V gene, CDR1 is SGHRS and CDR2 is YFSETQ. The CDR3 runs 13 residues. The full variable domain, with the rest looked up from reference TRBV5-1 and TRBJ1-1, is KAGVTQTPRYLIKTRGQQVTLSCSPISGHRSVSWYQQTPGQGLQFLFEYFSETQRNKGNFPGRFSGRQFSNSRSEMNVSTLELGDSALYLCASSYTLNTEAFFGQGTRLTVV.

This chain links TRBV4-2 with TRBJ2-7; possibly TRBD2 for D (6 bases). CDR1 LGHNA and CDR2 YNFKEQ come from the germline V gene. The V gene lost 0 bases and the J gene lost 0 bases, with 12 bases spanning the gap. The CDR3 loop spans 16 amino acids. The CDR3 DNA reads TGTGCCAGCAGCCAAGATCCGGGGGAGCGCTCCTACGAGCAGTACTTC. As protein: CASSQDPGERSYEQYF.

The chain links TRBV7-9 to TRBJ1-4; 7 bases are shared with TRBD1. Germline trimming cut 1 base from V and 4 bases from J; bases unmatched to any gene: 6. The V gene's germline CDR1 is SEHNR and CDR2 FQNEAQ (reference sequence). CDR3 length: 16 amino acids. The CDR3 here is CASSLGSTGRNEKLFF. The CDR3, as DNA: TGTGCCAGCAGCTTAGGATCGACAGGGCGTAATGAAAAACTGTTTTTT.